This TCR beta chain was sequenced during a study of T cell changes during pregnancy in multiple sclerosis. CDR3 length equals 14 residues. The germline V gene encodes CDR1 SGHRS and CDR2 YFSETQ. J lost 0 bases, V lost 5 bases, and 5 bases had no gene match. Method: immunoSEQ multiplex PCR; TCRdb's copy keeps in-frame clones and lacks some. The sample holds about 60,000 clones, about nine tenths seen once. A single count supports this clone. The sequence came from a female donor with multiple sclerosis, enrolled in a pregnancy study. This sequence joins TRBV5-1 and TRBJ2-7; 7 bases are a match to TRBD1. The sample was CD4+ T cells from peripheral blood mononuclear cells, taken in the first trimester of pregnancy. The DNA for the CDR3 is TGCGCCAGCAGGGCGGACAGGAACTCCTACGAGCAGTACTTC. This gives the protein CASRADRNSYEQYF.